A selection of T cell receptor beta chains follows, all from one sample in a study of early stage breast cancer tumors. The table came from immunoSEQ multiplex PCR; TCRdb's copy has only in-frame clones and leaves some out. The profile covers 30,000 to 40,000 clones, with around 70% appearing a single time and about 7% taken by the ten largest. Material for sequencing was blood. These TCRs come from a person between 55 and 70 years old with breast cancer. CDR3s include the opening cysteine and the closing phenylalanine or tryptophan. The order of the fields is D gene, clone size, J gene, V gene, CDR3 protein, CDR3 DNA. D genes are given only for firm matches. Where a row states a size, it is once, few, many or the class of an expanded clone; other rows omit it.

d_gene: NA
abundance: NA
j_gene: TRBJ1-4
v_gene: TRBV7-7
CDR3aa: CASSRSGSANEKLFF
CDR3nt: TGTGCTAGCAGCCGTTCGGGATCGGCGAATGAAAAACTGTTTTTT

d_gene: NA
abundance: NA
j_gene: TRBJ2-5
v_gene: TRBV20-1
CDR3aa: CSVWGETQYF
CDR3nt: TGCAGTGTGTGGGGGGAGACCCAGTACTTC

d_gene: NA
abundance: once
j_gene: TRBJ1-1
v_gene: TRBV19
CDR3aa: CASRERMNTEAFF
CDR3nt: TGTGCCAGTAGGGAAAGGATGAACACTGAAGCTTTCTTT

d_gene: NA
abundance: NA
j_gene: TRBJ2-7
v_gene: TRBV19
CDR3aa: CASSIRQETTYEQYF
CDR3nt: TGTGCCAGTAGTATCCGACAGGAAACAACCTACGAGCAGTACTTC

d_gene: NA
abundance: NA
j_gene: TRBJ2-1
v_gene: TRBV6-6
CDR3aa: CASTYSPNEQFF
CDR3nt: TGTGCCAGCACCTACTCCCCCAATGAGCAGTTCTTC

d_gene: NA
abundance: NA
j_gene: TRBJ2-2
v_gene: TRBV19
CDR3aa: CACTREYTGELFF
CDR3nt: TGTGCCTGCACTAGGGAATACACCGGGGAGCTGTTTTTT

d_gene: NA
abundance: few
j_gene: TRBJ2-7
v_gene: TRBV4-1
CDR3aa: CASSLLKSTLTEQYF
CDR3nt: TGCGCCAGCAGCCTCCTAAAGAGCACCCTCACCGAGCAGTACTTC

d_gene: NA
abundance: few
j_gene: TRBJ2-7
v_gene: TRBV21-1
CDR3aa: CASFPLGESGEQYF
CDR3nt: TGTGCCAGCTTCCCATTGGGTGAATCAGGCGAGCAGTACTTC

d_gene: TRBD1
abundance: NA
j_gene: TRBJ1-6
v_gene: TRBV2
CDR3aa: CASRSGTGLYNSPLHF
CDR3nt: TGTGCCAGCAGAAGCGGGACAGGGTTATATAATTCACCCCTCCACTTT

d_gene: NA
abundance: NA
j_gene: TRBJ1-5
v_gene: TRBV19
CDR3aa: CASSMATPNQPQHF
CDR3nt: TGTGCCAGTAGTATGGCCACGCCGAATCAGCCCCAGCATTTT

d_gene: TRBD2
abundance: NA
j_gene: TRBJ2-2
v_gene: TRBV6-5
CDR3aa: CASSYMGGGNTGELFF
CDR3nt: TGTGCCAGCAGTTACATGGGGGGGGGAAACACCGGGGAGCTGTTTTTT

d_gene: NA
abundance: NA
j_gene: TRBJ1-6
v_gene: TRBV4-2
CDR3aa: CASSQPRVSYNSPLHF
CDR3nt: TGTGCCAGCAGCCAACCCCGGGTATCCTATAATTCACCCCTCCACTTT

d_gene: TRBD1
abundance: NA
j_gene: TRBJ1-6
v_gene: TRBV18
CDR3aa: CASSSGTGLSPLHF
CDR3nt: TGTGCCAGCTCATCCGGGACAGGGCTTTCACCCCTCCACTTT

d_gene: TRBD1
abundance: NA
j_gene: TRBJ2-2
v_gene: TRBV9
CDR3aa: CASSDRGAGELFF
CDR3nt: TGTGCCAGCAGCGACAGGGGAGCCGGGGAGCTGTTTTTT

d_gene: NA
abundance: few
j_gene: TRBJ2-1
v_gene: TRBV11-2
CDR3aa: CASSPPVGINNYNEQFF
CDR3nt: TGTGCCAGCAGCCCACCGGTCGGGATAAATAACTACAATGAGCAGTTCTTC